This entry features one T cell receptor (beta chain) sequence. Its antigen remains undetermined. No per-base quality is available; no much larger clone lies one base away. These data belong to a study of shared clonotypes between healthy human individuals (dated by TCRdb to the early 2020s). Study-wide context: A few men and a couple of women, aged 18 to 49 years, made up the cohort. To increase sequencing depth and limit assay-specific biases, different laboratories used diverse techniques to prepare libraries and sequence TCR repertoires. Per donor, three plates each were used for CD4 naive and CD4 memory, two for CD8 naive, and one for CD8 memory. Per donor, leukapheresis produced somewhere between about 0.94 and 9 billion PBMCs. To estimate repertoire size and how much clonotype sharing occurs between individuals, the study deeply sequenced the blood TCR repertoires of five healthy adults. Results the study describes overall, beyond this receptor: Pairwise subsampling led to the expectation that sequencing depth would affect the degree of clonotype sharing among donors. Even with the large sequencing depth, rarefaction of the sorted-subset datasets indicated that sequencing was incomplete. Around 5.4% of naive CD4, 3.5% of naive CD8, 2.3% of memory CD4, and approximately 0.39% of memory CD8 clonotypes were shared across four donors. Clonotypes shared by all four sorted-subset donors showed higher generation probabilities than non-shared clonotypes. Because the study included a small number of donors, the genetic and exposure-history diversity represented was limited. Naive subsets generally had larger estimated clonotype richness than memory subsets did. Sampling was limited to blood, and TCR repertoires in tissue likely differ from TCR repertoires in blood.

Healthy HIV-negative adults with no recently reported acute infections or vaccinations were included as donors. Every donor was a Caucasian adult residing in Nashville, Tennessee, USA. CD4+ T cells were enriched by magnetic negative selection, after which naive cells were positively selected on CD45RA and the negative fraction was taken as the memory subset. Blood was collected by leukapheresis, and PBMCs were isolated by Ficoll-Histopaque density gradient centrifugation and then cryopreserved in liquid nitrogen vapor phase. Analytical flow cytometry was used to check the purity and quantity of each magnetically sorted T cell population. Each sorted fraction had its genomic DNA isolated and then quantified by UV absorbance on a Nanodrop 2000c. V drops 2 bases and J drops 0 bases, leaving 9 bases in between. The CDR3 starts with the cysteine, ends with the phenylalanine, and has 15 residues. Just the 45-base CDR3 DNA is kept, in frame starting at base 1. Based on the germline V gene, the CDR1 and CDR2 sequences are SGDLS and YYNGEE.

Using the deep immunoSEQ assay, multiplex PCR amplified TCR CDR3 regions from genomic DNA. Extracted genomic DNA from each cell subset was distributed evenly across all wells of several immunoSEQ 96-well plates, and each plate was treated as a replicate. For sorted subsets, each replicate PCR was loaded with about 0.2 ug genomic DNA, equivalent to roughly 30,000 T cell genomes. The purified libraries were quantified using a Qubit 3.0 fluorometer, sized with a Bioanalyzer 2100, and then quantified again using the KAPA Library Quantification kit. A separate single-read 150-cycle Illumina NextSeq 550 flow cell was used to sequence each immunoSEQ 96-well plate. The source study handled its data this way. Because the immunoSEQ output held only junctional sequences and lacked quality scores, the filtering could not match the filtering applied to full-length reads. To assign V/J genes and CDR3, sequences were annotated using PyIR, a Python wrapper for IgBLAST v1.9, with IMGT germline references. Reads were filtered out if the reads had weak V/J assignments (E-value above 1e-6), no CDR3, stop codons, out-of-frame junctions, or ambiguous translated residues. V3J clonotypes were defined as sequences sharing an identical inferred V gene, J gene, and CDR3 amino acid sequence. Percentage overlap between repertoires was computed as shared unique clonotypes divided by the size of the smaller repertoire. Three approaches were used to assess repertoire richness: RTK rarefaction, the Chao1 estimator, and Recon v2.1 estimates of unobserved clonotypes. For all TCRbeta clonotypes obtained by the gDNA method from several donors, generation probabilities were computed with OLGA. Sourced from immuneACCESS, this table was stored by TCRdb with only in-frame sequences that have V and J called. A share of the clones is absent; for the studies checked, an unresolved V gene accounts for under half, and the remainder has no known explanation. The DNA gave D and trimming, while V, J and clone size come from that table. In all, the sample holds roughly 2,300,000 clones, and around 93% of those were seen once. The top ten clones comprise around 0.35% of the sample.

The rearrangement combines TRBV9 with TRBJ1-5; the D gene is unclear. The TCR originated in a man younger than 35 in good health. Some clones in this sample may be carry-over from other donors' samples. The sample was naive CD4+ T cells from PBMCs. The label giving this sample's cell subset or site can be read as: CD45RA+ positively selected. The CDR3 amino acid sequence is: CASSVWGDSNQPQHF. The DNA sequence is TGTGCCAGCAGCGTCTGGGGAGATAGCAATCAGCCCCAGCATTTT.